A selection of T cell receptor beta chains follows, all from one sample in a study of blood T cell repertoires in COVID-19. Produced via immunoSEQ multiplex PCR; TCRdb's table is partial and in-frame only. The table lists approximately 74,000 clones, roughly 84% of them singletons, with more than 2.5% in the top ten. The sample consisted of peripheral blood. The receptors come from an elderly man with active or convalescent COVID-19. The CDR3 runs from the conserved cysteine through the conserved F or W. The order of the fields is CDR3 DNA, CDR3 protein, J gene, V gene, clone size, D gene. A D gene is named only where the DNA matches it firmly. Expanded clones are given a class, and other clones once, few, many or no size at all.

DNA: TGTGCCTGGAGCCCGACCGGGGAGCTGTTTTTT
CDR3: CAWSPTGELFF
J: TRBJ2-2
V: TRBV30
size: .
D: .

DNA: TGTGCCAGCAGAAGGGGCGAGACTGAAGCTTTCTTT
CDR3: CASRRGETEAFF
J: TRBJ1-1
V: TRBV6-5
size: .
D: .

DNA: TGTGCCACCCATCGGCCGGGGGATGAGCAGTTCTTC
CDR3: CATHRPGDEQFF
J: TRBJ2-1
V: TRBV6-5
size: .
D: .

DNA: TGTGCCAGCAAGGGACAGGGGGACACCGGGGAGCTGTTTTTT
CDR3: CASKGQGDTGELFF
J: TRBJ2-2
V: TRBV6-5
size: .
D: TRBD1

DNA: TGCGCCAGCAGCCTCGGACAGGGCACAGATACGCAGTATTTT
CDR3: CASSLGQGTDTQYF
J: TRBJ2-3
V: TRBV4-1
size: .
D: TRBD1

DNA: TGTGCCAGCTCACCAGGAGGCAGGTTAATCACTGAGCAGTTCTTC
CDR3: CASSPGGRLITEQFF
J: TRBJ2-1
V: TRBV18
size: .
D: .

DNA: TGTGCCAGCAGCGTAGGTGGGACAGGGGTACATATGAACACTGAAGCTTTCTTT
CDR3: CASSVGGTGVHMNTEAFF
J: TRBJ1-1
V: TRBV9
size: .
D: TRBD1

DNA: TGTGCCAGCACCTGGGGGGGTATGAACACTGAAGCTTTCTTT
CDR3: CASTWGGMNTEAFF
J: TRBJ1-1
V: TRBV11-2
size: .
D: .

DNA: TGTGCCAGCAGCTTATCCGGGAATCTCTACGAGCAGTACTTC
CDR3: CASSLSGNLYEQYF
J: TRBJ2-7
V: TRBV7-8
size: few
D: .

DNA: TGTGCCAGCAGCTTAGGGACTACCACCTACGAGCAGTACTTC
CDR3: CASSLGTTTYEQYF
J: TRBJ2-7
V: TRBV7-9
size: .
D: .

DNA: TGTGCCAGCAGCGTAGGGACAGGGTGGAATTCACCCCTCCACTTT
CDR3: CASSVGTGWNSPLHF
J: TRBJ1-6
V: TRBV9
size: .
D: TRBD1

DNA: TGTGCCAGCAGCTTGCAGGCGGGGTCGCCCACTGAAGCTTTCTTT
CDR3: CASSLQAGSPTEAFF
J: TRBJ1-1
V: TRBV5-4
size: .
D: .

DNA: TGTGCCAGCAGCGAGGGCTCGGGCAATCAGCCCCAGCATTTT
CDR3: CASSEGSGNQPQHF
J: TRBJ1-5
V: TRBV3-1/TRBV3-2
size: few
D: .

DNA: TGTGCCATCAGTGAGTCCTCAGGCGGGCGTTCACCCCTCCACTTT
CDR3: CAISESSGGRSPLHF
J: TRBJ1-6
V: TRBV10-3
size: .
D: .

DNA: TGTGCCAGCAGTCCTTCCGGGACAATAAGCTCCTACGAGCAGTACTTC
CDR3: CASSPSGTISSYEQYF
J: TRBJ2-7
V: TRBV11-2
size: .
D: .

DNA: TGTGCCAGCAGCGTAGGACTAGCGGGAGCTGGGGCCAACGTCCTGACTTTC
CDR3: CASSVGLAGAGANVLTF
J: TRBJ2-6
V: TRBV9
size: .
D: TRBD2

DNA: TGTGCCAGCTCACCGAGGCTAGACGCGGGGGAGCAGTACTTC
CDR3: CASSPRLDAGEQYF
J: TRBJ2-7
V: TRBV18
size: .
D: .

DNA: TGTGCCATCAGGTTGCAGGGGGCTGGGACTGAAGCTTTCTTT
CDR3: CAIRLQGAGTEAFF
J: TRBJ1-1
V: TRBV10-3
size: .
D: TRBD1

DNA: TGTGCCAGCAGCATTGGGCAGGGGGCCGAAAAACTGTTTTTT
CDR3: CASSIGQGAEKLFF
J: TRBJ1-4
V: TRBV7-9
size: .
D: TRBD1

DNA: TGTGCCAGCAGTCTAGGGGTTACCCAGTACTTC
CDR3: CASSLGVTQYF
J: TRBJ2-5
V: TRBV6-5
size: .
D: .

DNA: TGTGCCAGCAGTGAACGGACCCCCCGGGGGGAGACCCAGTACTTC
CDR3: CASSERTPRGETQYF
J: TRBJ2-5
V: TRBV2
size: .
D: .

DNA: TGTGCCAGCAGTGCTACTAGCGGACAAGAGACCCAGTACTTC
CDR3: CASSATSGQETQYF
J: TRBJ2-5
V: TRBV2
size: .
D: TRBD2

DNA: TGTGCCAGCAGAACGGAGTGGGTACATCCCCGAGTTGGCAATCAGCCCCAGCATTTT
CDR3: CASRTEWVHPRVGNQPQHF
J: TRBJ1-5
V: TRBV27
size: .
D: .

DNA: TGTGCCACCAGCAGAGACGGGACGGACAGGGCCGAGACCCAGTACTTC
CDR3: CATSRDGTDRAETQYF
J: TRBJ2-5
V: TRBV15
size: .
D: TRBD1

DNA: TGTGCCTCCGGGACAGGGGTGAACACTGAAGCTTTCTTT
CDR3: CASGTGVNTEAFF
J: TRBJ1-1
V: TRBV12-3/TRBV12-4
size: .
D: TRBD1